This TCR beta chain comes out of a study of cytomegalovirus exposure and HLA in healthy donors. Study overall: T cells numbering about 200 million yielded approximately 100 million unique TCR beta sequences in an earlier analysis.

The CDR3 spans 15 residues. The germline V gene encodes CDR1 SNHLY and CDR2 FYNNEI. Trimming cost V 6 bases and J 5 bases; bases outside gene matches: 11. Study findings and constraints: The study recorded 164 TCR beta chains that were cytomegalovirus-associated. For most TCR beta V segments, an earlier analysis put the productive rate at about 87% or about 30% of the time. Presence/absence comparisons presumed near-even sequencing depth among donors.

PCR amplification relied on 60 Vbeta primers (plus 13 Jbeta primers). Libraries were prepared by immunoSEQ multiplex PCR; TCRdb keeps only in-frame clonotypes and omits some of them. The table includes about 160,000 clones, roughly 84% detected once. A note on this clone: Its antigen is not identified.

The chain is built from TRBV2 and TRBJ2-5, with 8 bases lining up with TRBD2. The material sequenced was PBMCs. The TCR was taken from a woman aged 18-29 years in good health and CMV-seronegative. For the CDR3, the DNA is TGTGCCAGCAGCCTCCTCGGGGGGGGCGTTGAGACCCAGTACTTC. As protein: CASSLLGGGVETQYF. Looking up the rest from reference TRBV2 and TRBJ2-5 gives the full variable domain: EPEVTQTPSHQVTQMGQEVILRCVPISNHLYFYWYRQILGQKVEFLVSFYNNEISEKSEIFDDQFSVERPDGSNFTLKIRSTKLEDSAMYFCASSLLGGGVETQYFGPGTRLLVL.